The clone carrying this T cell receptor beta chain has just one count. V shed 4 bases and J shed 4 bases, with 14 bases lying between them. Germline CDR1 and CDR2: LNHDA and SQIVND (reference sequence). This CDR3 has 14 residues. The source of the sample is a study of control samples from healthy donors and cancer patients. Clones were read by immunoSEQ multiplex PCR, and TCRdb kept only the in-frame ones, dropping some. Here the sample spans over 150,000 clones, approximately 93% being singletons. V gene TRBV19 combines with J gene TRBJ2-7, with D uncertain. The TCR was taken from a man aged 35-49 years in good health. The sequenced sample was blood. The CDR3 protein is CASSSDIWGYEQYF. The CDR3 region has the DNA TGTGCCAGTAGTAGTGATATTTGGGGTTACGAGCAGTACTTC.